Below, one T cell receptor (beta chain) is given with its context. Its specific antigen is unknown. Per-nucleotide qualities are absent, and no much larger clonotype sits a single base away. Samples from volunteer blood donors who had recovered from COVID-19 were contributed by a second Seattle source. The collaborating institutions used their own protocols to collect whole blood in K2EDTA tubes. For TCRbeta analysis, collaborators shipped samples as frozen whole blood, isolated PBMCs, or DNA extracted from either of those sample types. This record comes from a study of blood T cell repertoires in COVID-19 (TCRdb year 2020). Regarding the research as a whole: Samples covering the acute and convalescent phases of COVID-19 were provided by collaborators in the United States, Italy and Spain. The material from the prospective study consisted of cDNA or gDNA derived from T cells, B-cell-depleted T cells, or PBMCs. The dataset comprised deeply sampled blood TCRbeta repertoires from subjects exposed to, actively infected with, or recovered from COVID-19. The repertoires were made available in a free public database intended to serve as a resource for research on the immune response to SARS-CoV-2. Samples came from the ongoing ImmuneRACE study (first 160 participants) plus 1,254 subjects from 6 global collaborators. Nearly every sample came with metadata listing a de-identified subject ID, COVID-19 status, age in years and sex. Where HLA class I and class II types were available, the types were taken from metadata supplied by the sample provider, not from assay-based typing. The study at large found these results: The amount of clinical and demographic metadata varied by source and participant and was provided uncurated.

The junction carries 24 bases between V and J, which are trimmed by 7 bases and 6 bases respectively. Per the germline V gene, MGHDK is the CDR1 and SYGVNS is the CDR2. Taken from cysteine to phenylalanine, the CDR3 has 16 residues. This entry keeps only the CDR3 DNA: 48 bases, framed from base 1. The immunoSEQ Assay, a bias-controlled multiplex PCR, was used to amplify TCRbeta CDR3 regions from genomic DNA. From the authors' description of their analysis: The number of nucleated cells in each sample was estimated from the amplification of reference gene primers within the assay. Sequence reads were collapsed and filtered to measure the absolute abundance of every unique TCRbeta CDR3 rearrangement. Productive Simpson clonality was computed per sample as the square root of Simpson's diversity index over productive rearrangements. TCRdb obtained this table from immuneACCESS and retained in-frame rearrangements with V and J assigned. These tables miss some clones; where compared with another copy, unresolved V genes account for less than half of the shortfall, and the remainder is unexplained. That table gives V, J and clone size, and the DNA gave D and trimming. Here the sample has around 200,000 clones; about 83% occur a single time. The ten biggest clones cover roughly 6.4% of the sample.

The sequence links TRBV25-1 to TRBJ1-2; the D region possibly corresponds to TRBD1 (5 bases align). The sample comprised peripheral blood. This clonotype was obtained from a man aged 55-75 years who had recovered from COVID-19. The CDR3 protein: CASTTLEGPGEDGYTF. The sequence in DNA is TGTGCCAGCACGACCCTAGAGGGGCCGGGAGAAGATGGCTACACCTTC.